This TCR beta chain was recovered during a study of cytomegalovirus exposure and HLA in healthy donors. Study results and limitations: Association of a missense DCLRE1C variant with TCR beta V- and J-gene trimming was reported in a later analysis. Roughly even sequencing depth across donors was the assumption behind the presence/absence analyses. Most subjects' HLA-A and HLA-B alleles were reportedly predicted from TCR beta sequences.

Note on this clone: The target antigen is unknown.

Vbeta (60) and Jbeta (13) primers were used in the PCR. Sequencing was performed with immunoSEQ multiplex PCR; in TCRdb, only in-frame clones are kept and a portion is missing. The sample records fewer than 250,000 clones, approximately 87% being singletons. From germline, CDR1 is LNHNV and CDR2 YYDKDF (reference sequence). Trimming left V 6 bases short and J 9 bases short, with 18 bases between. There are 14 residues in the CDR3. This chain connects TRBV15 to TRBJ2-4; D is ambiguous. The material sequenced was PBMCs. The source is a man aged 30-40 years in good health and CMV-seronegative. The CDR3 nucleotides read TGTGCCACCAGTGGTGCGGCCGGGTCTGGCATTCAGTACTTC. This sequence encodes CATSGAAGSGIQYF.